The count of the clone carrying this T cell receptor beta chain is one. Its antigen is undetermined. TCRdb's copy holds only in-frame clones and misses some; the assay was immunoSEQ multiplex PCR. The table records 40,000 or so clones, roughly 90% of them present only once. Germline-derived CDR1 and CDR2 are KGHSH and LQKENI. The germline V and J ends were trimmed by 2 bases and 7 bases, with 15 bases remaining between them. The CDR3 has 15 amino acids. The data stem from a study of OX40 agonist ivuxolimab in advanced cancers. Findings and caveats of the study: Low clonal expansion, among the lowest seen, marked partial responders at 0.1-3.0 mg/kg.

On cycle 4 day 1 and cycle 7 day 1, as well as at baseline, blood was sampled. The chain couples TRBV18 to TRBJ2-1, with TRBD2 as a possible D gene (6 bases). This TCR derives from an adult with an advanced solid tumor such as melanoma, head and neck, liver or kidney cancer. Sample: CD4+ or CD8+ T cells sorted from blood, taken in a trial of the OX40 agonist ivuxolimab. CDR3 DNA sequence: TGTGCCAGCTCACCAGCGGGGCAGCTTGGGAATGAGCAGTTCTTC. It encodes CASSPAGQLGNEQFF.